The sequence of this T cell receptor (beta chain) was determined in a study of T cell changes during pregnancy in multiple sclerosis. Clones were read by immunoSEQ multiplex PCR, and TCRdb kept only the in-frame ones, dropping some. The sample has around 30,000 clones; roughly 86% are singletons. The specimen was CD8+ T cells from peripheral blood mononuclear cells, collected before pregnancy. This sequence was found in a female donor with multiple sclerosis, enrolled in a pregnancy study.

The CDR3 region is CASSWTSGSGEQYF. In nucleotides, the CDR3 is TGTGCCAGCAGTTGGACTAGCGGGAGTGGCGAGCAGTACTTC. V gene TRBV28 combines with J gene TRBJ2-7; 13 nucleotides match TRBD2. Trimming at V came to 4 bases and at J to 6 bases, leaving 3 bases not matched to a gene. Germline V gene sequence: CDR1 MDHEN, CDR2 SYDVKM. This CDR3 is built from 14 residues.